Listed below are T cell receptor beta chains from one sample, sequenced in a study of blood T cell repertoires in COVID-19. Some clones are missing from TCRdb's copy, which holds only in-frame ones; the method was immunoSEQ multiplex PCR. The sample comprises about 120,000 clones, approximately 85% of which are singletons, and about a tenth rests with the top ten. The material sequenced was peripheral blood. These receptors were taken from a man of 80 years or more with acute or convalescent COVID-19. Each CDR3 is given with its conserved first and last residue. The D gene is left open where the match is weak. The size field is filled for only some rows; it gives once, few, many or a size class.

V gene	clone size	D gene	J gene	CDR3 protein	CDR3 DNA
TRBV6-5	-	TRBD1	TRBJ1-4	CATRTGLNEKLFF	TGTGCCACCAGGACAGGCCTTAATGAAAAACTGTTTTTT
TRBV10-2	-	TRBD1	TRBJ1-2	CASSERIRDRDNYGYTF	TGCGCCAGCAGTGAAAGAATCAGGGACAGGGATAACTATGGCTACACCTTC
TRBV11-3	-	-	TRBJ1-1	CASSLGTGFTEAFF	TGTGCCAGCAGCTTGGGCACTGGATTCACTGAAGCTTTCTTT
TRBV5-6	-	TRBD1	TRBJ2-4	CASSHDRGPGGVAKNIQYF	TGTGCCAGCAGCCATGACAGGGGGCCGGGAGGTGTGGCCAAAAACATTCAGTACTTC
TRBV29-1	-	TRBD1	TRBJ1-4	CSVGGQGWEKLFF	TGCAGCGTAGGGGGACAGGGTTGGGAAAAACTGTTTTTT
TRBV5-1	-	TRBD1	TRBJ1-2	CASSLEGQGDYGYTF	TGCGCCAGCAGCTTGGAGGGACAGGGCGACTATGGCTACACCTTC
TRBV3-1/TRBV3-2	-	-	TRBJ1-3	CASSQGVGTGNTIYF	TGTGCCAGCAGCCAAGGTGTAGGGACAGGAAACACCATATATTTT
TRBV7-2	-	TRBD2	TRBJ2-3	CASSPIWGLEFTDTQYF	TGTGCCAGCAGCCCCATATGGGGACTAGAGTTCACAGATACGCAGTATTTT
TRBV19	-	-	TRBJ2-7	CASTRNPGDSYEQYF	TGTGCCAGTACCAGAAACCCGGGGGACTCCTACGAGCAGTACTTC
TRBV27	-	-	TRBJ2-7	CASSLQGGGYSYEQYF	TGTGCCAGCAGTTTACAAGGCGGGGGCTACTCCTACGAGCAGTACTTC
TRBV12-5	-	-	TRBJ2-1	CASALYNEQFF	TGTGCTAGTGCACTATACAATGAGCAGTTCTTC
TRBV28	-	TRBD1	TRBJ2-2	CASSLEGTDHTGELFF	TGTGCCAGCAGTCTTGAAGGGACAGATCACACCGGGGAGCTGTTTTTT
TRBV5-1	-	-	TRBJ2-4	CASSPDSLNIQYF	TGCGCCAGCAGCCCCGACAGTCTAAACATTCAGTACTTC
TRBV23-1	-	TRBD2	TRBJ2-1	CASSLGLAGGLGSYNEQFF	TGCGCCAGCAGTCTGGGGCTAGCGGGAGGGTTGGGCTCCTACAATGAGCAGTTCTTC
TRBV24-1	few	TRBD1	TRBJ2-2	CATSDPGTGAVTGELFF	TGTGCCACCAGTGATCCCGGGACAGGGGCGGTAACCGGGGAGCTGTTTTTT
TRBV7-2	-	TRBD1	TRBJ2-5	CASSSDRAAWTQYF	TGTGCCAGCAGCTCAGACAGGGCCGCCTGGACCCAGTACTTC
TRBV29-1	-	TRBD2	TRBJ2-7	CSATRASGSYEQYF	TGCAGCGCCACGAGGGCTAGCGGGAGCTACGAGCAGTACTTC
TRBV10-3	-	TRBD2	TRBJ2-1	CASLSGLAGEGRVNEQFF	TGTGCCAGCCTCTCGGGACTAGCGGGAGAGGGACGTGTGAATGAGCAGTTCTTC
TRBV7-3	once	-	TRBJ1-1	CASSLHGENTEAFF	TGTGCCAGCAGCCTACACGGGGAGAACACTGAAGCTTTCTTT
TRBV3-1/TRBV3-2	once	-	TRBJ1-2	CASTKGSRGGYTF	TGTGCCAGCACCAAAGGGAGTAGAGGAGGCTACACCTTC
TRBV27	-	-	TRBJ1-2	CASSLAGVYGYTF	TGTGCCAGCAGTTTAGCAGGGGTCTATGGCTACACCTTC
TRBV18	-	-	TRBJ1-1	CASSPGGRTEAFF	TGTGCCAGCTCACCAGGGGGCCGGACTGAAGCTTTCTTT
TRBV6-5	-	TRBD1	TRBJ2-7	CASSYSGRGPYEQYF	TGTGCCAGCAGTTACTCGGGAAGGGGGCCCTACGAGCAGTACTTC
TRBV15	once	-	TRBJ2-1	CATSRGYSNNEQFF	TGTGCCACCAGCAGAGGGTATAGTAACAATGAGCAGTTCTTC
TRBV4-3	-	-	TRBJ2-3	CASSQGGSSTTDTQYF	TGCGCCAGCAGCCAAGGCGGCAGTTCTACCACAGATACGCAGTATTTT
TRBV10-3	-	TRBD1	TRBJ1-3	CAISLTGAGTSGNTIYF	TGTGCCATCAGTCTCACAGGGGCCGGCACCTCTGGAAACACCATATATTTT
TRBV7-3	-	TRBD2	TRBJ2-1	CASKPGLAGSNEQFF	TGTGCCAGCAAACCGGGACTAGCGGGATCCAATGAGCAGTTCTTC
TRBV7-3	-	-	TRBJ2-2	CASSAGTSNTGELFF	TGTGCCAGCTCCGCGGGGACCTCGAACACCGGGGAGCTGTTTTTT
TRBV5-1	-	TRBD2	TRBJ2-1	CASSLTPTSEYNEQFF	TGCGCCAGCAGCTTGACCCCGACTAGCGAATACAATGAGCAGTTCTTC
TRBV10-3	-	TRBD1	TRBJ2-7	CAIRTGLRSYEQYF	TGTGCCATCAGGACAGGGCTTCGATCCTACGAGCAGTACTTC
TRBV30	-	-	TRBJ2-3	CACIRQGITDTQYF	TGTGCCTGTATCCGCCAGGGGATCACAGATACGCAGTATTTT
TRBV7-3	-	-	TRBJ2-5	CASSLSGIGETQYF	TGTGCCAGCAGCTTATCAGGGATCGGGGAGACCCAGTACTTC
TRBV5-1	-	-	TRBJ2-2	CASSLGQAYTGELFF	TGCGCCAGCAGCTTGGGACAGGCCTACACCGGGGAGCTGTTTTTT
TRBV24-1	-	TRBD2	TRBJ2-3	CATSDLTSGNTDTQYF	TGTGCCACCAGTGATTTGACTAGCGGGAACACAGATACGCAGTATTTT
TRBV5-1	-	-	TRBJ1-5	CASSLGEASNQPQHF	TGCGCCAGCAGCTTGGGGGAGGCTAGCAATCAGCCCCAGCATTTT
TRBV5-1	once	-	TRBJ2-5	CASSLDTQGRGETQYF	TGCGCCAGCAGCTTGGACACACAGGGGCGGGGAGAGACCCAGTACTTC
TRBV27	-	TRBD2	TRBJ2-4	CASSLRGRKNIQYF	TGTGCCAGCAGTTTACGCGGGAGAAAAAACATTCAGTACTTC
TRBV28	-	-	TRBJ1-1	CASSFPQAGGEAFF	TGTGCCAGCAGCTTCCCTCAAGCCGGGGGGGAAGCTTTCTTT
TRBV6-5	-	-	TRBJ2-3	CASISLTDTQYF	TGTGCCAGCATAAGCTTAACAGATACGCAGTATTTT
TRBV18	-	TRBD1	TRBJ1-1	CASSPPGQGGRTEAFF	TGTGCCAGCTCACCTCCTGGACAGGGAGGGAGAACTGAAGCTTTCTTT
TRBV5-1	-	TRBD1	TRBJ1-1	CASSLPGQGAPNLRIAEAFF	TGCGCCAGCAGCTTGCCGGGACAGGGGGCGCCTAATCTAAGAATTGCTGAAGCTTTCTTT
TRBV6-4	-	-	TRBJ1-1	CASSDGPWTEAFF	TGTGCCAGCAGTGACGGCCCGTGGACTGAAGCTTTCTTT
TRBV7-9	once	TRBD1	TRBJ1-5	CASSLGGDSNQPQHF	TGTGCCAGCAGCTTAGGAGGGGACAGTAATCAGCCCCAGCATTTT
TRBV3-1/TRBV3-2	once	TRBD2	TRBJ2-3	CASSPTSGGFTDTQYF	TGTGCCAGCAGCCCAACTAGCGGGGGGTTCACAGATACGCAGTATTTT
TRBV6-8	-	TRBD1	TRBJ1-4	CASMRGGTGGEKLFF	TGTGCCAGCATGAGGGGGGGGACAGGCGGAGAAAAACTGTTTTTT
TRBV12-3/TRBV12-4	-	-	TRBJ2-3	CASSPVLHTQYF	TGTGCCAGCAGTCCGGTTCTACATACGCAGTATTTT
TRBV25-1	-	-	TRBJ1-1	CASSATRGNTEAFF	TGTGCCAGCAGCGCCACCCGGGGGAACACTGAAGCTTTCTTT
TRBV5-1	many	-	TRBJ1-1	CASSFGSGTSGTEAFF	TGCGCCAGCAGCTTTGGTTCTGGGACAAGTGGTACTGAAGCTTTCTTT
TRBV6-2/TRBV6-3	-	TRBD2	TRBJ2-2	CASSYRLAGGAGELFF	TGTGCCAGCAGTTACCGACTAGCGGGAGGGGCCGGGGAGCTGTTTTTT